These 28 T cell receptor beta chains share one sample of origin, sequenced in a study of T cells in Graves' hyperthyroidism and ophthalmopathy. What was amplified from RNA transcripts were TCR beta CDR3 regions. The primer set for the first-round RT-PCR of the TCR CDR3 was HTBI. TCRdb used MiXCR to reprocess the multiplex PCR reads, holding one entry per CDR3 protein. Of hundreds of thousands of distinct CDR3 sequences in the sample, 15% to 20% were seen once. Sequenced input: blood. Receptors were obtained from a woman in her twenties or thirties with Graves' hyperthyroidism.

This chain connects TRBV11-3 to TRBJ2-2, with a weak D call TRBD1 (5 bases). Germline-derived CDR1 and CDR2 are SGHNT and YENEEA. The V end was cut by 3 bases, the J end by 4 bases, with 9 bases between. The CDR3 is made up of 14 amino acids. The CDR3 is CASSFQGATGELFF. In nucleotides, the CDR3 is TGTGCCAGCAGCTTTCAAGGGGCCACCGGGGAGCTGTTTTTT.

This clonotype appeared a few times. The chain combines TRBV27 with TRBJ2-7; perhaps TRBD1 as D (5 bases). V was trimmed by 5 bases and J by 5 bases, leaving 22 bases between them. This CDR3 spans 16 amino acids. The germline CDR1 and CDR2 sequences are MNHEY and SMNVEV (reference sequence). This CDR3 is CASSEYQGLKVNEQYF. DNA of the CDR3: TGTGCCAGCAGTGAATACCAGGGCCTGAAGGTCAACGAGCAGTACTTC.

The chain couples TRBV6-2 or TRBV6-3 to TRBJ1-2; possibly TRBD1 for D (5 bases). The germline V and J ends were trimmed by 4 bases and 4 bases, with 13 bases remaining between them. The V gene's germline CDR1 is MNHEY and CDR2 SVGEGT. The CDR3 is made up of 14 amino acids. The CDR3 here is CASSLGRWSYGYTF. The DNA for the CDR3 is TGTGCCAGCAGTTTGGGACGTTGGAGCTATGGCTACACCTTC.

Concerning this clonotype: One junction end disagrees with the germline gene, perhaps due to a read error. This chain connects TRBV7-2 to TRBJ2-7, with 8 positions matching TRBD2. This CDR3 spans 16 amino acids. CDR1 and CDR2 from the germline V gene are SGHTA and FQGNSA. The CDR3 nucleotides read TGCGCCAGCAGCCAAGTAGGGCTAGCGGGCTCCTACGAGCAGTACTTC. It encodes CASSQVGLAGSYEQYF.

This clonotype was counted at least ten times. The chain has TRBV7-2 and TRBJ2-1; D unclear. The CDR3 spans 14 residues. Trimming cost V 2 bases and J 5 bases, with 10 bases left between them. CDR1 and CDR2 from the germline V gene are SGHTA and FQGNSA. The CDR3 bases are TGTGCCAGCAGCTTATCTACAGTCAACAATGAGCAGTTCTTC. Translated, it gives CASSLSTVNNEQFF.

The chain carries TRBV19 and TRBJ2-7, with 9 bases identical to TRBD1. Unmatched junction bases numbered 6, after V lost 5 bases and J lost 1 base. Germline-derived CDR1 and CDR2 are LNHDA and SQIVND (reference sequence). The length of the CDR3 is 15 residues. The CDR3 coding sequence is TGTGCCAGTAGTGGACCCGGGACAGGGTCCTACGAGCAGTACTTC. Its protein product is CASSGPGTGSYEQYF.

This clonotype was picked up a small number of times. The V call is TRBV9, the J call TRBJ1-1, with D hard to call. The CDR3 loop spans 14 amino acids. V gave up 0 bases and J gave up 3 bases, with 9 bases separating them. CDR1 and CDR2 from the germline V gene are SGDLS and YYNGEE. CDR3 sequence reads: CASSVGPGYTEAFF. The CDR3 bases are TGTGCCAGCAGCGTAGGACCCGGATACACTGAAGCTTTCTTT.

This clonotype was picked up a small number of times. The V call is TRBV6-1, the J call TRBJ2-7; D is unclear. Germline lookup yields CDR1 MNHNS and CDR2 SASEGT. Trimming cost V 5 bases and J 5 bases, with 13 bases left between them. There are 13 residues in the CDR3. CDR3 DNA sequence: TGTGCCAGCAGTCATCATATCAAAGACGAGCAGTACTTC. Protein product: CASSHHIKDEQYF.

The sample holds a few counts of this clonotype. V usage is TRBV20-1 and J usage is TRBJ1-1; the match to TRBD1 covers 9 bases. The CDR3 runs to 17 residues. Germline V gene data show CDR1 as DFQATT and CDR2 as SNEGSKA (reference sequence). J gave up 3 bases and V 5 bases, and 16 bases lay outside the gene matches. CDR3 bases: TGCAGTGCTGGCGGACCAGGAGGACAGGGGAAGGACACTGAAGCTTTCTTT. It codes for CSAGGPGGQGKDTEAFF.

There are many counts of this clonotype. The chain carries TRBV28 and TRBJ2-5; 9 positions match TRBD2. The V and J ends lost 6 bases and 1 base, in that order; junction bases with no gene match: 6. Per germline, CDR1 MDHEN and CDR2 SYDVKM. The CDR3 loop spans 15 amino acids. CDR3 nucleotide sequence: TGTGCCAGCAGCTTTAGCGGGAGACTCCAAGAGACCCAGTACTTC. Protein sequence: CASSFSGRLQETQYF.

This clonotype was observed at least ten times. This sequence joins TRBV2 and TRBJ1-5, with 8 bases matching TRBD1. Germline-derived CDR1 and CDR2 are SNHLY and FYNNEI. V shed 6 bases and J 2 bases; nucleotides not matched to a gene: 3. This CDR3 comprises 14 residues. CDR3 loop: CASRTGVGNQPQHF. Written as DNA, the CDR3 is TGTGCCAGCAGGACAGGGGTAGGCAATCAGCCCCAGCATTTT. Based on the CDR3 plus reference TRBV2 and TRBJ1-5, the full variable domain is EPEVTQTPSHQVTQMGQEVILRCVPISNHLYFYWYRQILGQKVEFLVSFYNNEISEKSEIFDDQFSVERPDGSNFTLKIRSTKLEDSAMYFCASRTGVGNQPQHFGDGTRLSIL.

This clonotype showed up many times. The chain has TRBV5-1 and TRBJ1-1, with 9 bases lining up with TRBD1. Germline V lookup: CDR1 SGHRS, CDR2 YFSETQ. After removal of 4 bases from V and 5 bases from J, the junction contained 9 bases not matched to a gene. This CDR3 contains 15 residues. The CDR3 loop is CASSPPLGQGTEAFF. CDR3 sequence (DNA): TGCGCCAGCAGCCCTCCCCTGGGACAGGGTACTGAAGCTTTCTTT.

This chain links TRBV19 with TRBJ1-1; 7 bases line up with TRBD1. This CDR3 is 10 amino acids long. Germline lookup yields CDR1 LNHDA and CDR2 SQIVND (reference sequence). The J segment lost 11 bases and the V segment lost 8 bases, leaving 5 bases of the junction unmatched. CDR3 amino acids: CASSGQSAFF. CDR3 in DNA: TGTGCCAGTTCGGGACAGTCGGCTTTCTTT.

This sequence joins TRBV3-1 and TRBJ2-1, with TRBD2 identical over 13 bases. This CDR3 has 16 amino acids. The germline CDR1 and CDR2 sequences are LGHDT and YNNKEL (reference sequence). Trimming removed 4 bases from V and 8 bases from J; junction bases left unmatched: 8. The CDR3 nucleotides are TGTGCCAGCAGCCGCTGGACTAGCGGGAGTGCCCATGAGCAGTTCTTC. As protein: CASSRWTSGSAHEQFF.

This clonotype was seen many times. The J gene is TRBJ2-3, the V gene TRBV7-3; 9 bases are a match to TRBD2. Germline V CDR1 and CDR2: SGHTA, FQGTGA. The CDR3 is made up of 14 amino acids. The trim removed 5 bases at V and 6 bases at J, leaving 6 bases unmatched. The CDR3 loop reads CASSPGLAIDTQYF. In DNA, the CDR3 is TGTGCCAGCAGCCCGGGACTAGCTATCGATACGCAGTATTTT. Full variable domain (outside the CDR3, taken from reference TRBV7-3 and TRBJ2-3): GAGVSQTPSNKVTEKGKYVELRCDPISGHTALYWYRQSLGQGPEFLIYFQGTGAADDSGLPNDRFFAVRPEGSVSTLKIQRTERGDSAVYLCASSPGLAIDTQYFGPGTRLTVL.

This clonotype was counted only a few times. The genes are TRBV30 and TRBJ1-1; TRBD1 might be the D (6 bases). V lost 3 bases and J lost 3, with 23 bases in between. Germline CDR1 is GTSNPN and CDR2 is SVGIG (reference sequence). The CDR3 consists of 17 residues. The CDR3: CAWRKGKTGTVYTEAFF. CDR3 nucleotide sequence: TGTGCCTGGAGGAAGGGAAAAACAGGGACGGTGTACACTGAAGCTTTCTTT.

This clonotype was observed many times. The CDR3 DNA sequence: TGTGCCAGCAGTTTCACCGGGACAGGGGGCAATAAATATGGCTACACCTTC. Translation: CASSFTGTGGNKYGYTF. V and J are TRBV12-3 or TRBV12-4 and TRBJ1-2; 12 nucleotides agree with TRBD1. This CDR3 comprises 17 residues. The V gene end was trimmed by 3 bases and the J gene end by 5 bases; junction bases not matched to a gene: 10.

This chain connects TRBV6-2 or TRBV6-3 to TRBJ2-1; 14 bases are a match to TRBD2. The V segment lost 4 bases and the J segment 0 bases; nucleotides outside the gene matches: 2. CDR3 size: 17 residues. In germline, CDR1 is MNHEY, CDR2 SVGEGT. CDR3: CASSSGTSGGSYNEQFF. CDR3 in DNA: TGTGCCAGCAGTTCGGGGACTAGCGGGGGCTCCTACAATGAGCAGTTCTTC.

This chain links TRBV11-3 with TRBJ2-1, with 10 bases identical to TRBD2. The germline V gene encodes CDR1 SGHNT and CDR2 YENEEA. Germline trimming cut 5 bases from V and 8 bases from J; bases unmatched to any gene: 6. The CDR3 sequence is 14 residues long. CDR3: CASSLAGAIYEQFF. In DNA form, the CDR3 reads TGTGCCAGCAGCCTAGCGGGAGCTATCTATGAGCAGTTCTTC.

The CDR3 region is CASTPGLAYNEQFF. CDR3 DNA sequence: TGTGCCAGTACACCGGGACTAGCGTACAATGAGCAGTTCTTC. The rearrangement uses TRBV19 and TRBJ2-1, with 10 positions matching TRBD2. Trimming removed 7 bases from V and 4 bases from J; junction bases left unmatched: 4. The CDR3 is made up of 14 amino acids. Germline-derived CDR1 and CDR2 are LNHDA and SQIVND (reference sequence).

The CDR3: CASSLRPPGELFF. The CDR3 bases are TGCGCCAGCAGCTTAAGACCCCCCGGGGAGCTGTTTTTT. V usage is TRBV5-1 and J usage is TRBJ2-2; no definite D call. Germline lookup yields CDR1 SGHRS and CDR2 YFSETQ. V lost 2 bases, J lost 6 bases, and 8 bases lay in between. The length of the CDR3 is 13 residues.

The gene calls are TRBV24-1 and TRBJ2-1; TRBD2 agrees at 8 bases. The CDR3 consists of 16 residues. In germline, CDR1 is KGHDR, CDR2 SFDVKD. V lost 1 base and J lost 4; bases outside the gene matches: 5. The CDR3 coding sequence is TGTGCCACCAGTGATTTTTCCACTAGCGGATACAATGAGCAGTTCTTC. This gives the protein CATSDFSTSGYNEQFF.

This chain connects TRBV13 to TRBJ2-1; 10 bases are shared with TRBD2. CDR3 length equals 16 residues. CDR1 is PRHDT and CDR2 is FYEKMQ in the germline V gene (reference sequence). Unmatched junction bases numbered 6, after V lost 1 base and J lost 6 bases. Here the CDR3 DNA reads TGTGCCAGCAGCTTAGAATCTAGCGGGAGCCTCAATGAGCAGTTCTTC. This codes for CASSLESSGSLNEQFF.

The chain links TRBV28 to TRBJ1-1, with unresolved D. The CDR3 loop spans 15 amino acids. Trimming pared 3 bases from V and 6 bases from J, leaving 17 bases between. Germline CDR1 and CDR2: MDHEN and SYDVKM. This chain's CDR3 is CASSFEARLGAEAFF. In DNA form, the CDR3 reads TGTGCCAGCAGTTTTGAAGCCCGCCTCGGGGCTGAAGCTTTCTTT.

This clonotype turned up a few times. The CDR3 is CASSTNSGNTIYF. The CDR3 nucleotides read TGTGCCAGCAGCACAAACTCGGGTAACACCATATATTTT. The genes are TRBV11-2 and TRBJ1-3, with unresolved D. Trimming took off 5 bases at V and 7 bases at J, with 12 bases between the two ends. The germline V gene has CDR1 SGHAT and CDR2 FQNNGV. This CDR3 contains 13 residues. The full variable domain, with the rest looked up from reference TRBV11-2 and TRBJ1-3, is EAGVAQSPRYKIIEKRQSVAFWCNPISGHATLYWYQQILGQGPKLLIQFQNNGVVDDSQLPKDRFSAERLKGVDSTLKIQPAKLEDSAVYLCASSTNSGNTIYFGEGSWLTVV.

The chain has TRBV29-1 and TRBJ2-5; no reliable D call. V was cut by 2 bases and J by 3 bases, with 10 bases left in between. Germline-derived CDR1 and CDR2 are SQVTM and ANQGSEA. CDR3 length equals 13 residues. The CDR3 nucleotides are TGCAGCGTTGAATGGGCCGTAGAAGAGACCCAGTACTTC. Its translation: CSVEWAVEETQYF.

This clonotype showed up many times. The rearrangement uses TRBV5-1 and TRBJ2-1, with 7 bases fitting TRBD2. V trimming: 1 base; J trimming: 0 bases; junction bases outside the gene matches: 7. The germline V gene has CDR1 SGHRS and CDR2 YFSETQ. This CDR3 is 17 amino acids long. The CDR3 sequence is CASSLSASGDSYNEQFF. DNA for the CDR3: TGCGCCAGCAGCTTGTCGGCTAGCGGTGACTCCTACAATGAGCAGTTCTTC. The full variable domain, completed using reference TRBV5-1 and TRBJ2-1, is KAGVTQTPRYLIKTRGQQVTLSCSPISGHRSVSWYQQTPGQGLQFLFEYFSETQRNKGNFPGRFSGRQFSNSRSEMNVSTLELGDSALYLCASSLSASGDSYNEQFFGPGTRLTVL.

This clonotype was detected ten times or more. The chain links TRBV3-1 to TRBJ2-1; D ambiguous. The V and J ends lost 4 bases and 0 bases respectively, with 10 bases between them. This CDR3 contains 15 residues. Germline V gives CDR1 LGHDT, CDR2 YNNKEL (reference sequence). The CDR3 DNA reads TGTGCCAGCAGCCCCCGGCCCCTCTCCTACAATGAGCAGTTCTTC. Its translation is CASSPRPLSYNEQFF.